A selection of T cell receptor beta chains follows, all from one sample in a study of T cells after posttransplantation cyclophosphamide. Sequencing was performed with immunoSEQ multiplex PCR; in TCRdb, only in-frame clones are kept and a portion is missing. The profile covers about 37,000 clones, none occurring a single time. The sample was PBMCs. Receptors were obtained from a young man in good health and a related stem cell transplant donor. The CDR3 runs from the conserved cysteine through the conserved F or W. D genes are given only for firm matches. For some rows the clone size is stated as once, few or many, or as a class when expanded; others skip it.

CDR3: CASSPRGSYNEQFF
DNA: TGTGCCAGCAGCCCTCGGGGGTCCTACAATGAGCAGTTCTTC
size: many
D: .
V: TRBV25-1
J: TRBJ2-1

CDR3: CARSFRSTGVLLVEQYF
DNA: TGTGCCAGAAGCTTTCGCTCAACAGGGGTCCTCCTCGTGGAGCAGTACTTC
size: .
D: TRBD1
V: TRBV7-4
J: TRBJ2-7

CDR3: CASSLPRTNHHEQFF
DNA: TGTGCCAGCAGCTTACCCCGGACTAATCATCATGAGCAGTTCTTC
size: many
D: .
V: TRBV7-2
J: TRBJ2-1

CDR3: CSATGAGELFF
DNA: TGCAGCGCTACAGGGGCCGGGGAGCTGTTTTTT
size: many
D: TRBD1
V: TRBV29-1
J: TRBJ2-2

CDR3: CASSENGQGRYGYTF
DNA: TGTGCCAGCAGTGAAAACGGACAGGGGAGGTATGGCTACACCTTC
size: many
D: TRBD1
V: TRBV2
J: TRBJ1-2

CDR3: CASSVAGLSTDTQYF
DNA: TGTGCCAGCAGCGTAGCGGGGTTGAGCACAGATACGCAGTATTTT
size: .
D: .
V: TRBV9
J: TRBJ2-3

CDR3: CSVAFRVRDTEAFF
DNA: TGCAGCGTTGCTTTCAGGGTAAGGGACACTGAAGCTTTCTTT
size: .
D: .
V: TRBV29-1
J: TRBJ1-1

CDR3: CASSVGTGSLQETQYF
DNA: TGTGCCAGCAGCGTAGGGACAGGGTCCCTCCAAGAGACCCAGTACTTC
size: many
D: TRBD1
V: TRBV9
J: TRBJ2-5

CDR3: CASSLVYGETQYF
DNA: TGTGCCAGCAGCTTGGTGTACGGAGAGACCCAGTACTTC
size: few
D: .
V: TRBV5-5
J: TRBJ2-5

CDR3: CASSLFIETEAFF
DNA: TGTGCCAGCAGCTTATTTATAGAAACTGAAGCTTTCTTT
size: .
D: .
V: TRBV7-9
J: TRBJ1-1

CDR3: CASSYSQLSPYTQYF
DNA: TGTGCCAGCAGTTACTCACAGCTCAGCCCATATACGCAGTATTTT
size: few
D: .
V: TRBV6-5
J: TRBJ2-3

CDR3: CASSLEGLWWPQHF
DNA: TGTGCCAGCAGCTTAGAAGGCCTCTGGTGGCCCCAGCATTTT
size: many
D: .
V: TRBV7-9
J: TRBJ1-5

CDR3: CASKAGGSPLHF
DNA: TGTGCCAGCAAAGCAGGGGGTTCACCCCTCCACTTT
size: many
D: TRBD1
V: TRBV2
J: TRBJ1-6

CDR3: CASSQGQPNTEAFF
DNA: TGCGCCAGCAGCCAAGGACAGCCGAACACTGAAGCTTTCTTT
size: many
D: .
V: TRBV4-3
J: TRBJ1-1

CDR3: CASSSDRPFGNQPQHF
DNA: TGTGCCAGCTCTTCGGACAGGCCCTTTGGCAATCAGCCCCAGCATTTT
size: many
D: TRBD1
V: TRBV5-8
J: TRBJ1-5

CDR3: CASSIGAAGGGTDTQYF
DNA: TGTGCCAGTAGTATAGGGGCAGCGGGGGGGGGCACAGATACGCAGTATTTT
size: many
D: TRBD2
V: TRBV19
J: TRBJ2-3

CDR3: CASSSDRTGRSYEQYF
DNA: TGTGCCAGCAGCTCGGACCGGACAGGGAGATCCTACGAGCAGTACTTC
size: many
D: TRBD1
V: TRBV7-2
J: TRBJ2-7

CDR3: CASSLEGVVNQPQHF
DNA: TGTGCCAGCAGCTTAGAGGGGGTAGTCAATCAGCCCCAGCATTTT
size: many
D: .
V: TRBV7-2
J: TRBJ1-5

CDR3: CASSRPFPTGELFF
DNA: TGCGCCAGCAGCCGGCCATTCCCCACCGGGGAGCTGTTTTTT
size: many
D: .
V: TRBV4-1
J: TRBJ2-2

CDR3: CASRGRGIEKLFF
DNA: TGTGCCAGCAGGGGCAGGGGGATAGAAAAACTGTTTTTT
size: many
D: TRBD1
V: TRBV6-5
J: TRBJ1-4

CDR3: CASSLRQGLTEAFF
DNA: TGTGCCAGCAGCCTACGACAGGGCCTCACTGAAGCTTTCTTT
size: many
D: TRBD1
V: TRBV11-1
J: TRBJ1-1

CDR3: CSVPRGAGGIADTQYF
DNA: TGCAGCGTCCCCCGGGGGGCAGGGGGCATCGCAGATACGCAGTATTTT
size: .
D: .
V: TRBV29-1
J: TRBJ2-3

CDR3: CASSLDSGTDTQYF
DNA: TGTGCCAGCAGCTTAGATTCTGGCACAGATACGCAGTATTTT
size: many
D: .
V: TRBV11-2
J: TRBJ2-3

CDR3: CASSREGGSQYF
DNA: TGTGCCAGCAGCCGTGAGGGGGGGTCGCAGTATTTT
size: .
D: .
V: TRBV7-9
J: TRBJ2-3

CDR3: CASKKTPVNEQFF
DNA: TGTGCCAGCAAGAAGACACCGGTCAATGAGCAGTTCTTC
size: .
D: .
V: TRBV12-3/TRBV12-4
J: TRBJ2-1

CDR3: CASSQEGFLQETQYF
DNA: TGTGCCAGCAGCCAAGAAGGCTTCCTGCAAGAGACCCAGTACTTC
size: many
D: .
V: TRBV14
J: TRBJ2-5

CDR3: CASSEGGRLETQYF
DNA: TGTGCCAGCAGTGAAGGGGGCAGGCTAGAGACCCAGTACTTC
size: many
D: .
V: TRBV6-1
J: TRBJ2-5

CDR3: CASSIQGAPGNTIYF
DNA: TGTGCCAGCAGTATACAGGGGGCGCCTGGAAACACCATATATTTT
size: few
D: TRBD1
V: TRBV12-3/TRBV12-4
J: TRBJ1-3

CDR3: CASSQDLPLGDRDYNEQFF
DNA: TGCGCCAGCAGCCAAGATTTGCCCCTCGGGGACAGGGATTACAATGAGCAGTTCTTC
size: many
D: TRBD1
V: TRBV4-1
J: TRBJ2-1

CDR3: CASSLRPDRGDYGYTF
DNA: TGCGCCAGCAGCTTGAGGCCGGACAGGGGGGACTATGGCTACACCTTC
size: .
D: TRBD1
V: TRBV5-1
J: TRBJ1-2

CDR3: CASSAGTGTYNEQFF
DNA: TGTGCCAGCAGCGCCGGGACAGGGACCTACAATGAGCAGTTCTTC
size: many
D: TRBD1
V: TRBV9
J: TRBJ2-1

CDR3: CASSSKQGLNTEAFF
DNA: TGTGCCAGCAGCTCCAAACAGGGGTTGAACACTGAAGCTTTCTTT
size: .
D: TRBD1
V: TRBV7-6
J: TRBJ1-1

CDR3: CASSIRQANYGYTF
DNA: TGTGCCAGTAGTATTCGGCAGGCTAACTATGGCTACACCTTC
size: many
D: .
V: TRBV19
J: TRBJ1-2

CDR3: CASSLRSGQGFYSPLHF
DNA: TGTGCCAGCAGCTTACGGTCGGGACAGGGATTTTATTCACCCCTCCACTTT
size: .
D: TRBD1
V: TRBV13
J: TRBJ1-6

CDR3: CASSPLGRPGEQYF
DNA: TGTGCCAGCAGCCCGCTTGGCAGGCCGGGGGAGCAGTACTTC
size: .
D: .
V: TRBV7-3
J: TRBJ2-7

CDR3: CASKRGGETQYF
DNA: TGTGCCAGCAAGCGGGGCGGGGAGACCCAGTACTTC
size: .
D: TRBD2
V: TRBV2
J: TRBJ2-5